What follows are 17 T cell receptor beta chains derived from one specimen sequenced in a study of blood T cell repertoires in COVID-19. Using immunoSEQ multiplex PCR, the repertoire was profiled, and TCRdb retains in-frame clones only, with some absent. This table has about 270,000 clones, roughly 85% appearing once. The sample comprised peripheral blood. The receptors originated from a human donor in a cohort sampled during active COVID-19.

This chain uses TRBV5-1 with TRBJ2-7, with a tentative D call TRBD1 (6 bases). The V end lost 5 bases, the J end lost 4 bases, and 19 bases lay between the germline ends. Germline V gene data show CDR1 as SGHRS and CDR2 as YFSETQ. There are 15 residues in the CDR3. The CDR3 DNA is TGCGCCAGCAGTTTTACAGGGTCGGCAACGTACGAGCAGTACTTC. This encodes CASSFTGSATYEQYF.

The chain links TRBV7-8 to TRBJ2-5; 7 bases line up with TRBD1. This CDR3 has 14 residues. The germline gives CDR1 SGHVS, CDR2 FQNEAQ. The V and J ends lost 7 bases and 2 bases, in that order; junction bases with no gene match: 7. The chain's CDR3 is CASNHRGLQETQYF. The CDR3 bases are TGTGCCAGCAACCACAGGGGCCTGCAAGAGACCCAGTACTTC. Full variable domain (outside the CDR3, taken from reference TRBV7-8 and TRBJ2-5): GAGVSQSPRYKVAKRGQDVALRCDPISGHVSLFWYQQALGQGPEFLTYFQNEAQLDKSGLPSDRFFAERPEGSVSTLKIQRTQQEDSAVYLCASNHRGLQETQYFGPGTRLLVL.

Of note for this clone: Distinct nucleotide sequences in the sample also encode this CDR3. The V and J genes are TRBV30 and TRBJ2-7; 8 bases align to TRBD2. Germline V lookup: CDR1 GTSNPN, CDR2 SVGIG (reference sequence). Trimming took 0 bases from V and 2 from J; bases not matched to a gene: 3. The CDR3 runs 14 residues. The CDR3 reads CAWSVLGGAYEQYF. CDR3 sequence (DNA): TGTGCCTGGAGTGTACTCGGGGGGGCCTACGAGCAGTACTTC.

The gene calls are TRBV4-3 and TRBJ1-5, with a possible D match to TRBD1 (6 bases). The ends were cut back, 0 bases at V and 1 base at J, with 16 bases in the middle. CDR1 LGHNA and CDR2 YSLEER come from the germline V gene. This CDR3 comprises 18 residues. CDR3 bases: TGCGCCAGCAGCCAAGATGGTCCTGGGACAACAAGCAATCAGCCCCAGCATTTT. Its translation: CASSQDGPGTTSNQPQHF.

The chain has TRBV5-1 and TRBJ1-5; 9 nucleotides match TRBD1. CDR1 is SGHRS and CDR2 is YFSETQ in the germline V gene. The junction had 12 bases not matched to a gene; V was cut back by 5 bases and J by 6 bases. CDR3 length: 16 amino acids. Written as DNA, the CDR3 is TGCGCCAGCAGGGACAGGGGAGGTCGGGGAAGTCAGCCCCAGCATTTT. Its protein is CASRDRGGRGSQPQHF. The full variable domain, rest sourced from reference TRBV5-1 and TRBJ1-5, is KAGVTQTPRYLIKTRGQQVTLSCSPISGHRSVSWYQQTPGQGLQFLFEYFSETQRNKGNFPGRFSGRQFSNSRSEMNVSTLELGDSALYLCASRDRGGRGSQPQHFGDGTRLSIL.

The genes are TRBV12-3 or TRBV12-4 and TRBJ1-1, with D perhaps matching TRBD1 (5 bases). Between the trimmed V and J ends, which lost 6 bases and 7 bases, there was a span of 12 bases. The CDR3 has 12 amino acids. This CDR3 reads CASRGVKNEAFF. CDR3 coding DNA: TGTGCCAGCAGAGGGGTAAAGAATGAAGCTTTCTTT.

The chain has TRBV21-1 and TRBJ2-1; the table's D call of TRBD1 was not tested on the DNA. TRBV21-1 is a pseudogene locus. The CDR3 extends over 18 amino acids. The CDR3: CASSKDPGTVNSYNEQFF. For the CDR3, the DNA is TGTGCCAGCAGCAAAGATCCAGGGACAGTCAACTCCTACAATGAGCAGTTCTTC.

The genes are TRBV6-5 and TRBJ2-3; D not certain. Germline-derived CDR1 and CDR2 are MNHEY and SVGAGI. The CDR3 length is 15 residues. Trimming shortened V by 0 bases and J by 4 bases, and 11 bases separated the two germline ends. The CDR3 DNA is TGTGCCAGCAGTTACTCGATATCGGTTGCAGATACGCAGTATTTT. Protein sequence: CASSYSISVADTQYF.

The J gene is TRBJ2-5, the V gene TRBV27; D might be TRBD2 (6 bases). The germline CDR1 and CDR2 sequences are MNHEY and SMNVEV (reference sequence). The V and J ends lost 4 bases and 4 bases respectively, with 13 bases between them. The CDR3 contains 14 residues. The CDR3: CASSSGLRPETQYF. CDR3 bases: TGTGCCAGCAGTTCGGGACTTAGGCCAGAGACCCAGTACTTC.

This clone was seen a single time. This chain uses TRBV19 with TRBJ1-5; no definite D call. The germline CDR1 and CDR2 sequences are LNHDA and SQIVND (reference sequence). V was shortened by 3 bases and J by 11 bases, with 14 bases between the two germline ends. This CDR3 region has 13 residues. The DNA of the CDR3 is TGTGCCAGTAGTATTTTAGCCGAATCAGCCCAGCATTTT. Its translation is CASSILAESAQHF. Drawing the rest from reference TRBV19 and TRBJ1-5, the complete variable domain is DGGITQSPKYLFRKEGQNVTLSCEQNLNHDAMYWYRQDPGQGLRLIYYSQIVNDFQKGDIAEGYSVSREKKESFPLTVTSAQKNPTAFYLCASSILAESAQHFGDGTRLSIL.

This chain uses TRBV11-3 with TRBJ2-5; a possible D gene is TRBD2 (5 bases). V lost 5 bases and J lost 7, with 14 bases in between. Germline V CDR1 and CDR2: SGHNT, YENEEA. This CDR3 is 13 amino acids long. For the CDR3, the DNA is TGTGCCAGCAGCGCCCAAAGTGAGGGGACCCAGTACTTC. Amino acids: CASSAQSEGTQYF.

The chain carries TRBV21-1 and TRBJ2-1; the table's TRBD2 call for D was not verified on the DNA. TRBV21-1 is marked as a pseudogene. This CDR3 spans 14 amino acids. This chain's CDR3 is CARLGHVGYNEQFF. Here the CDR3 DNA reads TGTGCCAGACTAGGGCACGTTGGCTACAATGAGCAGTTCTTC.

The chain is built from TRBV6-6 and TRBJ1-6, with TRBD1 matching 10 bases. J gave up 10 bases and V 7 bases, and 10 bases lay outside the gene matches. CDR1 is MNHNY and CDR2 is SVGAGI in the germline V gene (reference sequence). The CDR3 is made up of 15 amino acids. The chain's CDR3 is CASTLLRDRGSPLHF. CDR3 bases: TGTGCCAGCACCCTACTCCGGGACAGGGGATCACCCCTCCACTTT.

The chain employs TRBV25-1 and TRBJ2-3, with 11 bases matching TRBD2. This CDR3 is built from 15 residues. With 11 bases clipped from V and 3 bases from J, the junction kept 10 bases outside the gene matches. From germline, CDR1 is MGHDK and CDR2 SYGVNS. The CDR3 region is CASAPASGRTDTQYF. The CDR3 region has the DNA TGTGCCTCAGCCCCTGCTAGCGGGAGGACAGATACGCAGTATTTT. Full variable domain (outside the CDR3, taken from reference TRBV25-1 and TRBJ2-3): EADIYQTPRYLVIGTGKKITLECSQTMGHDKMYWYQQDPGMELHLIHYSYGVNSTEKGDLSSESTVSRIRTEHFPLTLESARPSHTSQYLCASAPASGRTDTQYFGPGTRLTVL.

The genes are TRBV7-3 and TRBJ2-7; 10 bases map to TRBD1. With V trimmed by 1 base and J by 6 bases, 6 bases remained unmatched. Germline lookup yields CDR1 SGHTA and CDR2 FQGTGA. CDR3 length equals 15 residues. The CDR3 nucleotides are TGTGCCAGCAGCTTAAGGACAGGGGGACCCCGCGAGCAGTACTTC. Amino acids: CASSLRTGGPREQYF.

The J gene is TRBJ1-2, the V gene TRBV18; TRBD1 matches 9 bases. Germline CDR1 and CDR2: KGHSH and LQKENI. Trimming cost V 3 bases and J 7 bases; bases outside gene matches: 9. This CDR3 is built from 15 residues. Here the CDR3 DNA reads TGTGCCAGCTCACCTGTACAGGGGGCGTTGAGTGGCTACACCTTC. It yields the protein CASSPVQGALSGYTF.

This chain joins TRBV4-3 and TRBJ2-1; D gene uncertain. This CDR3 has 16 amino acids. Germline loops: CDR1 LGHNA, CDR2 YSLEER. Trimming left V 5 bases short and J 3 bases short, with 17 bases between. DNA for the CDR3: TGCGCCAGCAGCTCAGAGCCTAGAACCTACTACAATGAGCAGTTCTTC. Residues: CASSSEPRTYYNEQFF.